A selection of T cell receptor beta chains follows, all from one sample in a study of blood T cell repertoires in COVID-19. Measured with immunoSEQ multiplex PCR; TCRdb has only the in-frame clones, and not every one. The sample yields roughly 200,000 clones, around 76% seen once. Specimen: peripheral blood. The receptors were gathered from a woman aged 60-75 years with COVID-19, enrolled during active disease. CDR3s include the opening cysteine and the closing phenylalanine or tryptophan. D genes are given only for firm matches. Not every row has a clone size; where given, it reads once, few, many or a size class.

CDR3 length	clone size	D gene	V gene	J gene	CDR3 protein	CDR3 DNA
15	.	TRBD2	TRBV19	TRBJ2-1	CASPGGLAGDNEQFF	TGTGCCAGCCCTGGGGGGCTAGCGGGAGATAATGAGCAGTTCTTC
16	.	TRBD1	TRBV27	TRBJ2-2	CASSTRQGLRAGELFF	TGTGCCAGCAGTACCAGACAGGGCCTGAGGGCCGGGGAGCTGTTTTTT
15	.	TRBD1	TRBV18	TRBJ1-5	CASSPSQGADQPQHF	TGTGCCAGCTCACCCAGCCAGGGGGCGGATCAGCCCCAGCATTTT
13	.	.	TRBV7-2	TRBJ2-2	CASSSGDTGELFF	TGTGCCAGCAGCTCGGGGGACACCGGGGAGCTGTTTTTT
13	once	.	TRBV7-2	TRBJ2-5	CASSQTREETQYF	TGTGCCAGCAGCCAGACTAGGGAGGAGACCCAGTACTTC
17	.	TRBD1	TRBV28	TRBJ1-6	CASSFLWDSFFNSPLHF	TGTGCCAGCAGCTTCCTATGGGACAGTTTCTTTAATTCACCCCTCCACTTT
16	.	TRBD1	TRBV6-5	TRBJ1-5	CASSYTTGGNNQPQHF	TGTGCCAGCAGTTACACGACAGGGGGGAACAATCAGCCCCAGCATTTT
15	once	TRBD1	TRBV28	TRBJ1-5	CASSTRQGGNQPQHF	TGTGCCAGCAGCACTAGACAGGGTGGCAATCAGCCCCAGCATTTT
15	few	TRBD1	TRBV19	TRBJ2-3	CASSGTGEGNLRQYF	TGTGCCAGTAGTGGGACAGGGGAAGGAAACCTACGGCAGTATTTT
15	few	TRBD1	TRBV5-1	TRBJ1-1	CASSLDPSSGGEAFF	TGCGCCAGCAGCTTGGATCCCTCCTCAGGGGGTGAAGCTTTCTTT
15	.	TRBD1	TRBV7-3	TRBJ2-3	CASSLGTGLADTQYF	TGTGCCAGCAGCTTAGGGACAGGGCTCGCAGATACGCAGTATTTT
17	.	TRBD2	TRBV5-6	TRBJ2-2	CASSFSLAGGYTGELFF	TGTGCCAGCAGCTTTTCACTAGCGGGAGGGTACACCGGGGAGCTGTTTTTT
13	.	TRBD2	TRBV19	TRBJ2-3	CASKAGGSDTQYF	TGTGCCAGTAAAGCGGGGGGGTCAGATACGCAGTATTTT
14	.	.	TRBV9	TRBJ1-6	CASSEGTTSDPLHF	TGTGCCAGCAGCGAAGGGACAACAAGCGATCCCCTCCACTTT
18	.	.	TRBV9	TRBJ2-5	CASSTYPLTGQSQETQYF	TGTGCCAGCAGCACGTACCCCCTTACTGGACAGTCCCAAGAGACCCAGTACTTC
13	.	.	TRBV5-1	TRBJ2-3	CASSSPGADTQYF	TGCGCCAGCAGCTCACCAGGGGCAGATACGCAGTATTTT
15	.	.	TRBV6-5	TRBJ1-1	CASSYYEQANTEAFF	TGTGCCAGCAGTTACTACGAACAGGCGAACACTGAAGCTTTCTTT
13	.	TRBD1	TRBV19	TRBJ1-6	CASRGTGYSSLHF	TGTGCCAGTAGGGGGACAGGGTATTCATCTCTCCACTTT